A single T cell receptor (beta chain) is shown here with its context. Its cognate antigen is unknown. Reverse transcription of all isolated RNA meant that expressed TCRB transcripts were sequenced. Clones were read by immunoSEQ multiplex PCR, and TCRdb kept only the in-frame ones, dropping some. The table shows about 650,000 clones, with roughly an eighth occurring only once. Approximately 0.11 L of blood, on average, came from one heparinised draw per donor. Sorted CD4+ subsets: naive, central memory, regulatory, stem cell-like memory (CD45RO/CCR7/CD25/CD127/CD95/CD27 panel). The data stem from a study of beta chain features in type 1 diabetes. CDR3 length: 15 amino acids. J was trimmed by 2 bases and V by 7 bases; bases with no gene match: 10. Germline V gene lookup returns CDR1 LGHNA and CDR2 YSLEER. General study results and limits: Among all four CD4+ subsets, Type 1 diabetes patients had TCRB CDR3s that were moderately but significantly shorter.

The source of this sequence is a man under 40 with type 1 diabetes. The V call is TRBV4-3, the J call TRBJ1-1; TRBD1 matches 7 bases. Sequenced: naive CD4+ T cells from blood. In DNA, the CDR3 is TGCGCCAGCAACTCCTCCGGGACAGTTAACACTGAAGCTTTCTTT. Encoded protein: CASNSSGTVNTEAFF.